This T cell receptor (beta chain) was obtained from a study of cytomegalovirus exposure and HLA in healthy donors. TCRdb's table, derived via immunoSEQ multiplex PCR, lists solely in-frame clones and lacks some. The sample shows fewer than 200,000 clones, about 85% of them seen only once. A note on this clone: The target antigen is unknown.

Overall study findings and caveats: Associated with cytomegalovirus, according to the listing, were about 160 TCR beta chains. Per published reports, the classifier diagnosed cytomegalovirus status with high specificity and sensitivity. For most TCR sequences rarity was the rule, although some public TCRs occurred in many donors.

Trimming pared 2 bases from V and 0 bases from J, leaving 14 bases between. Per the germline V gene, CDR1 is MNHNS and CDR2 is SASEGT. The CDR3 consists of 17 residues. The specimen was PBMCs. The rearrangement links TRBV6-1 to TRBJ1-5, with a tentative D call TRBD1 (5 bases). The clonotype comes from a man aged 18 to 29 in good health and CMV-seropositive. CDR3 nucleotide sequence: TGTGCCAGCAGTGAAAGGATGGGGCAATATAGCAATCAGCCCCAGCATTTT. The encoded protein is CASSERMGQYSNQPQHF.